This T cell receptor (beta chain) is from a study of blood T cell repertoires in COVID-19. About the research overall: Some COVID-19 samples were acute and others convalescent; all came from the United States, Italy and Spain.

This CDR3 spans 15 amino acids. CDR1 is MRHNA and CDR2 is SNTAGT in the germline V gene. V gave up 6 bases and J gave up 7 bases, with 19 bases separating them. Only in-frame clones appear in the TCRdb table, and some are missing; sequencing was by immunoSEQ multiplex PCR. The sample records fewer than 300,000 clones, 75% to 90% being singletons. There are a few counts of this clone. The chain recombines TRBV6-4 with TRBJ2-1; tentative D call: TRBD2 (6 bases). The source material was peripheral blood. The sequence came from a woman in her 50s with COVID-19, enrolled during active disease. CDR3 bases: TGTGCCAGCAGCCTCGAGCGGCACCGGGGGAATGAGCAGTTCTTC. This translates into CASSLERHRGNEQFF.